The 27 T cell receptor beta chains below were found in one sample sequenced in a study of T cells in narcolepsy. The protocol was immunoSEQ multiplex PCR, while the TCRdb copy is restricted to in-frame clones and leaves out a portion. The table includes 15,000 to 20,000 clones, 72% detected once. The material sequenced was CD45RA- memory CD8+ T cells from PBMCs. These receptors were obtained from a human donor with narcolepsy.

The V and J genes are TRBV4-2 and TRBJ2-7; 7 positions match TRBD2. Germline loops: CDR1 LGHNA, CDR2 YNFKEQ. The CDR3 runs 14 residues. J lost 2 bases, V lost 1 base, and 2 bases had no gene match. The CDR3 sequence is CASSQGGGAYEQYF. Here the CDR3 DNA reads TGTGCCAGCAGCCAAGGCGGGGGAGCCTACGAGCAGTACTTC.

This clone was counted a few times. The genes are TRBV7-9 and TRBJ1-6, with D hard to call. The CDR3 length is 12 residues. CDR1 is SEHNR and CDR2 is FQNEAQ in the germline V gene (reference sequence). Trimming left V 5 bases short and J 2 bases short, with 1 base between. This CDR3 is CASSTYNSPLHF. CDR3 sequence (DNA): TGTGCCAGCAGCACCTATAATTCACCCCTCCACTTT.

By proportion, this clone is medium-sized. V usage is TRBV5-6 and J usage is TRBJ2-7; 8 bases are shared with TRBD2. Germline assignment: CDR1 SGHDT and CDR2 YYEEEE. The CDR3 extends over 15 amino acids. The V and J ends lost 4 bases and 2 bases, in that order; junction bases with no gene match: 8. The CDR3 loop is CASSQGLADAYEQYF. The CDR3 DNA is TGTGCCAGCAGCCAAGGACTAGCCGACGCCTACGAGCAGTACTTC. The full variable domain, in which reference TRBV5-6 and TRBJ2-7 provide the parts outside the CDR3, is DAGVTQSPTHLIKTRGQQVTLRCSPKSGHDTVSWYQQALGQGPQFIFQYYEEEERQRGNFPDRFSGHQFPNYSSELNVNALLLGDSALYLCASSQGLADAYEQYFGPGTRLTVT.

As regards this clone: Its ends do not fully match the called genes, so a read error is possible. The V and J genes are TRBV6-6 and TRBJ2-7; TRBD2 matches at 7 bases. CDR1 and CDR2 from the germline V gene are MNHNY and SVGAGI (reference sequence). This CDR3 comprises 15 residues. The CDR3 sequence is CASSYSAGDGLRIGF. CDR3 nucleotides: TGTGCCAGCAGTTACTCGGCGGGGGACGGATTACGAATAGGCTTC.

The CDR3 is CSALSPPFEVGANVLTF. The DNA of the CDR3 is TGCAGCGCCCTAAGCCCCCCTTTCGAAGTTGGGGCCAACGTCCTGACTTTC. This chain connects TRBV29-1 to TRBJ2-6, with D unresolved. The CDR3 is made up of 17 amino acids. Germline V gene lookup returns CDR1 SQVTM and CDR2 ANQGSEA. The V end lost 7 bases, the J end lost 3 bases, and 22 bases lay between the germline ends.

This rearrangement joins TRBV27 to TRBJ1-2, with 8 bases fitting TRBD1. The CDR3 sequence is 13 residues long. Trimming took 3 bases from V and 8 from J; bases not matched to a gene: 5. Germline V gene sequence: CDR1 MNHEY, CDR2 SMNVEV (reference sequence). CDR3 nucleotide sequence: TGTGCCAGCAGTTTGCAGGGGGCTGGGGGCTACACCTTC. Amino acid sequence: CASSLQGAGGYTF.

The V call is TRBV9, the J call TRBJ1-3; 9 bases are a match to TRBD1. CDR1 is SGDLS and CDR2 is YYNGEE in the germline V gene. This CDR3 contains 17 residues. V lost 0 bases, J lost 2 bases, and 6 bases stayed unmatched. DNA of the CDR3: TGTGCCAGCAGCGTAGGTTGGGGACAGGGCGCTGGAAACACCATATATTTT. It encodes CASSVGWGQGAGNTIYF.

V usage is TRBV27 and J usage is TRBJ1-5; 7 nucleotides match TRBD1. V trimming: 0 bases; J trimming: 11 bases; junction bases outside the gene matches: 13. The germline V gene encodes CDR1 MNHEY and CDR2 SMNVEV (reference sequence). This CDR3 region has 16 residues. CDR3 coding DNA: TGTGCCAGCAGTTTATCGCTTGGGACAGAGCTCGGGTCCCAGCATTTT. It yields the protein CASSLSLGTELGSQHF.

The chain carries TRBV5-1 and TRBJ1-2; D is ambiguous. Germline assignment: CDR1 SGHRS and CDR2 YFSETQ. The CDR3 is made up of 12 amino acids. The V and J ends lost 0 bases and 4 bases respectively, with 4 bases between them. This chain's CDR3 is CASSLDSYGYTF. DNA for the CDR3: TGCGCCAGCAGCTTGGACAGCTATGGCTACACCTTC. The full variable domain, with the rest looked up from reference TRBV5-1 and TRBJ1-2, is KAGVTQTPRYLIKTRGQQVTLSCSPISGHRSVSWYQQTPGQGLQFLFEYFSETQRNKGNFPGRFSGRQFSNSRSEMNVSTLELGDSALYLCASSLDSYGYTFGSGTRLTVV.

A single count supports this clone. The rearrangement links TRBV9 to TRBJ2-1; 12 bases map to TRBD2. The CDR3 has 13 amino acids. The germline V gene encodes CDR1 SGDLS and CDR2 YYNGEE. Germline trimming cut 7 bases from V and 7 bases from J; bases unmatched to any gene: 3. In DNA, the CDR3 is TGTGCCAGCGCTAGCGGGGGGGTTAATGAGCAGTTCTTC. It is translated as CASASGGVNEQFF.

This chain connects TRBV27 to TRBJ1-2; TRBD1 might be the D (6 bases). V shed 6 bases and J shed 7 bases, with 9 bases lying between them. The CDR3 is 11 amino acids. Germline V lookup: CDR1 MNHEY, CDR2 SMNVEV (reference sequence). The CDR3 loop reads CASRAGVGYTF. The CDR3 bases are TGTGCCAGCAGGGCAGGGGTTGGCTACACCTTC.

The chain has TRBV10-2 and TRBJ2-3, with 7 bases matching TRBD2. The CDR3 consists of 16 residues. Trimming cost V 3 bases and J 3 bases; bases outside gene matches: 9. Germline V gene data show CDR1 as WSHSY and CDR2 as SAAADI. The CDR3 sequence: CASSDWGGGHTDTQYF. As DNA, the CDR3 is TGCGCCAGCAGTGATTGGGGGGGAGGGCATACAGATACGCAGTATTTT.

This chain joins TRBV13 and TRBJ1-2, with D possibly matching TRBD1 (6 bases). Deletions cut 5 bases from V and 7 bases from J, with 20 bases between. CDR3 length: 15 amino acids. Looked up from germline, CDR1 is PRHDT and CDR2 is FYEKMQ (reference sequence). In nucleotides, the CDR3 is TGTGCCAGCAGCCCCCGGGGGCAGGGGACGGCTGGCTACACCTTC. It codes for CASSPRGQGTAGYTF.

The V call is TRBV4-1, the J call TRBJ2-1, with 8 bases fitting TRBD1. The CDR3 spans 15 residues. J lost 8 bases, V lost 5 bases, and 11 bases had no gene match. Per the germline V gene, CDR1 is MGHRA and CDR2 is YSYEKL. CDR3 amino acids: CASSYADGTGYEQFF. The DNA of the CDR3 is TGCGCCAGCAGCTACGCGGATGGGACAGGCTATGAGCAGTTCTTC.

This chain uses TRBV13 with TRBJ1-4, with D tentatively TRBD1 (5 bases). CDR1 is PRHDT and CDR2 is FYEKMQ in the germline V gene (reference sequence). The CDR3 sequence is 14 residues long. V lost 4 bases, J lost 5 bases, and 11 bases lay in between. For the CDR3, the DNA is TGTGCCAGCAGCTACCGGGGCGCGAATGAAAAACTGTTTTTT. It translates to CASSYRGANEKLFF.

This clone was detected only once. The CDR3 loop is CASSESRTGVNYGYTF. The CDR3 bases are TGTGCCAGCAGTGAATCTAGAACAGGGGTTAACTATGGCTACACCTTC. The chain is built from TRBV2 and TRBJ1-2; 7 bases map to TRBD1. The junction had 7 bases not matched to a gene; V was cut back by 2 bases and J by 1 base. This CDR3 spans 16 amino acids. Per germline, CDR1 SNHLY and CDR2 FYNNEI.

There are a few counts of this clone. The chain uses TRBV15 and TRBJ2-3; D is uncertain. The V and J ends lost 6 bases and 2 bases respectively, with 12 bases between them. The CDR3 is 14 residues long. Germline values: CDR1 LNHNV, CDR2 YYDKDF (reference sequence). CDR3 bases: TGTGCCACCAGTCAACTACCTAACACAGATACGCAGTATTTT. Protein: CATSQLPNTDTQYF.

The CDR3 spells CASSGPDRAAFF. CDR3 sequence (DNA): TGCGCCAGCAGTGGACCGGACAGGGCTGCTTTCTTT. The rearrangement joins TRBV10-1 to TRBJ1-1; 8 bases fit TRBD1. V gave up 4 bases and J gave up 11 bases; unmatched junction bases: 6. CDR3 length: 12 amino acids. Germline assignment: CDR1 WNHNN and CDR2 SYGVQD (reference sequence).

The chain carries TRBV11-2 and TRBJ2-1; 8 bases are a match to TRBD2. The V gene's germline CDR1 is SGHAT and CDR2 FQNNGV. This CDR3 has 15 amino acids. The junction had 6 bases not matched to a gene; V was cut back by 1 base and J by 7 bases. DNA of the CDR3: TGTGCCAGCAGCTTAGCGGGAGGGTTTTTGAATGAGCAGTTCTTC. Protein sequence: CASSLAGGFLNEQFF.

This clone was seen a few times. The gene calls are TRBV29-1 and TRBJ1-1; possibly TRBD1 for D (5 bases). Germline V gene data show CDR1 as SQVTM and CDR2 as ANQGSEA. V shed 1 base and J shed 3 bases, with 9 bases lying between them. The CDR3 spans 13 residues. The CDR3 DNA sequence: TGCAGCGTTGAAGGAGGGGCCGACACTGAAGCTTTCTTT. Translation: CSVEGGADTEAFF.

This CDR3 is CASSPPTGELFF. In nucleotides, the CDR3 is TGTGCCAGCAGCCCCCCGACCGGGGAGCTGTTTTTT. The chain couples TRBV7-3 to TRBJ2-2, with D hard to call. V was cut by 5 bases and J by 5 bases, with 6 bases left in between. This CDR3 region has 12 residues. Germline CDR1 reads SGHTA; CDR2 reads FQGTGA. Full variable domain (missing parts from reference TRBV7-3 and TRBJ2-2): GAGVSQTPSNKVTEKGKYVELRCDPISGHTALYWYRQSLGQGPEFLIYFQGTGAADDSGLPNDRFFAVRPEGSVSTLKIQRTERGDSAVYLCASSPPTGELFFGEGSRLTVL.

The rearrangement uses TRBV11-1 and TRBJ2-1, with TRBD2 matching over 13 bases. CDR3 length: 17 residues. The J segment lost 7 bases and the V segment lost 4 bases, leaving 10 bases of the junction unmatched. Germline assignment: CDR1 SGHAT and CDR2 FQDESV (reference sequence). The CDR3 nucleotides are TGTGCCAGCAGCTCCCAGACTAGCGGGAGGAATAGGAATGAGCAGTTCTTC. It translates to CASSSQTSGRNRNEQFF.

The DNA for the CDR3 is TGTGCCAGCAGTTTTCAGGGACCGCTCCACGAGCAGTACTTC. Protein sequence: CASSFQGPLHEQYF. V usage is TRBV27 and J usage is TRBJ2-7, with D perhaps given as TRBD1 or TRBD2 (5 bases each). CDR3 size: 14 residues. Germline-derived CDR1 and CDR2 are MNHEY and SMNVEV (reference sequence). V was pared by 3 bases and J by 5 bases, with 14 bases between.

V usage is TRBV7-3 and J usage is TRBJ1-6; 7 nucleotides line up with TRBD1. After removal of 6 bases from V and 2 bases from J, the junction contained 13 bases not matched to a gene. Germline V gene data show CDR1 as SGHTA and CDR2 as FQGTGA. The CDR3 runs to 18 residues. The CDR3 loop is CASSSPGGAMTYNSPLHF. The CDR3 DNA reads TGTGCCAGCAGTTCACCAGGGGGGGCCATGACCTATAATTCACCCCTCCACTTT.

This chain uses TRBV6-6 with TRBJ1-1; D call uncertain. Germline-derived CDR1 and CDR2 are MNHNY and SVGAGI (reference sequence). The CDR3 totals 11 residues. Trimming removed 2 bases from V and 6 bases from J, with 4 bases in between. CDR3 amino acids: CASSYQAEAFF. In nucleotides, the CDR3 is TGTGCCAGCAGTTACCAAGCTGAAGCTTTCTTT.

The CDR3 bases are TGTGCCAGCAGCTCGTTCGCGTCGGGCTCCGGGGAGCTGTTTTTT. This sequence encodes CASSSFASGSGELFF. The chain has TRBV7-9 and TRBJ2-2, with D unclear. Germline CDR1 reads SEHNR; CDR2 reads FQNEAQ (reference sequence). There are 15 residues in the CDR3. Trimming removed 4 bases at V and 6 bases at J, with 15 bases between.

The chain recombines TRBV2 with TRBJ2-1; D not certain. Trimming left V 2 bases short and J 1 base short, with 9 bases between. The CDR3 extends over 15 amino acids. Germline V gene data show CDR1 as SNHLY and CDR2 as FYNNEI. The CDR3 sequence is CASSEYTASYNEQFF. The CDR3 DNA reads as TGTGCCAGCAGTGAATATACAGCTTCCTACAATGAGCAGTTCTTC.